The 25 T cell receptor beta chains presented below share a single source sample, sequenced in a study of OX40 agonist ivuxolimab in advanced cancers. Method: immunoSEQ multiplex PCR; TCRdb's copy keeps in-frame clones and lacks some. The table includes roughly 70,000 clones, 75% to 85% detected once. The sample here was CD4+ or CD8+ T cells sorted from blood, taken in a trial of the OX40 agonist ivuxolimab. These receptors all stem from an adult with an advanced solid tumor such as melanoma, head and neck, liver or kidney cancer.

The J gene is TRBJ1-3, the V gene TRBV7-2; D unclear. The CDR3 has 13 residues. V dropped 3 bases and J dropped 8 bases, with 11 bases sitting between them. Germline values: CDR1 SGHTA, CDR2 FQGNSA. The DNA of the CDR3 is TGTGCCAGCAGCTTCGGACCCTCGGACACCATATATTTT. Protein product: CASSFGPSDTIYF.

This clone was seen once. The genes are TRBV4-1 and TRBJ2-2; 9 bases match TRBD1. The CDR3 totals 14 residues. CDR1 and CDR2 (germline): MGHRA, YSYEKL. Trimming at V came to 7 bases and at J to 4 bases, leaving 4 bases not matched to a gene. The CDR3 bases are TGCGCCAGCATGGGACAGGGCGGCACCGGGGAGCTGTTTTTT. This translates into CASMGQGGTGELFF.

The chain recombines TRBV5-6 with TRBJ1-1; TRBD1 matches at 7 bases. V dropped 5 bases and J dropped 4; count of bases not matched to a gene: 8. CDR1 is SGHDT and CDR2 is YYEEEE in the germline V gene. The CDR3 sequence is 14 residues long. The CDR3 loop reads CASSKRQGGTEAFF. For the CDR3, the DNA is TGTGCCAGCAGTAAAAGGCAGGGGGGCACTGAAGCTTTCTTT.

The rearrangement joins TRBV30 to TRBJ1-4; no firm D call. Germline V CDR1 and CDR2: GTSNPN, SVGIG (reference sequence). The CDR3 extends over 12 amino acids. V was clipped by 2 bases and J by 8 bases, with 9 bases between them. The CDR3 sequence: CAWSRLREKLFF. CDR3 sequence (DNA): TGTGCCTGGAGTAGGCTACGGGAAAAACTGTTTTTT. Full variable domain (remainder filled in from reference TRBV30 and TRBJ1-4): SQTIHQWPATLVQPVGSPLSLECTVEGTSNPNLYWYRQAAGRGLQLLFYSVGIGQISSEVPQNLSASRPQDRQFILSSKKLLLSDSGFYLCAWSRLREKLFFGSGTQLSVL.

The chain joins TRBV5-5 to TRBJ2-1, with 10 bases identical to TRBD1. CDR1 SGHKS and CDR2 YYEKEE come from the germline V gene (reference sequence). This CDR3 contains 15 residues. With V trimmed by 2 bases and J by 5 bases, 4 bases remained unmatched. In nucleotides, the CDR3 is TGTGCCAGCAGCTTTGGACAGGGGGTCGACAATGAGCAGTTCTTC. It encodes CASSFGQGVDNEQFF.

The rearrangement links TRBV11-2 to TRBJ1-4, with 7 nucleotides matching TRBD1. With V trimmed by 6 bases and J by 12 bases, 13 bases remained unmatched. The CDR3 loop spans 14 amino acids. Germline CDR1 and CDR2: SGHAT and FQNNGV. In DNA form, the CDR3 reads TGTGCCAGCAGTCCGGGACAGTATAATGAGGAACTGTTTTTT. It codes for CASSPGQYNEELFF.

V is TRBV5-5 and J is TRBJ2-7; perhaps TRBD1 as D (6 bases). This CDR3 has 15 amino acids. Germline CDR1 reads SGHKS; CDR2 reads YYEKEE (reference sequence). The V and J ends lost 5 bases and 2 bases respectively, with 17 bases between them. The CDR3 loop reads CASSYSPAGAYEQYV. The CDR3 DNA reads TGTGCCAGCAGTTATTCCCCCGCAGGGGCCTACGAGCAGTACGTC.

In its sample, this clone was seen once. This chain links TRBV5-1 with TRBJ1-4; TRBD1 aligns across 9 bases. V was clipped by 3 bases and J by 7 bases; unmatched bases: 7. This CDR3 contains 15 residues. Germline CDR1 is SGHRS and CDR2 is YFSETQ. The CDR3 coding sequence is TGCGCCAGCAGCTACCGGACAGGGGAGGGTGAAAAACTGTTTTTT. Translating gives CASSYRTGEGEKLFF.

In nucleotides, the CDR3 is TGTGCCAGCAGTGAAGTTCAGAACACTGAAGCTTTCTTT. Encoded protein: CASSEVQNTEAFF. The chain has TRBV6-1 and TRBJ1-1, with no clear D. V gave up 1 base and J gave up 1 base, with 4 bases separating them. CDR3 length equals 13 residues. Germline CDR1 and CDR2: MNHNS and SASEGT.

The chain links TRBV2 to TRBJ2-2, with D tentatively TRBD2 (6 bases). This CDR3 has 13 amino acids. Germline values: CDR1 SNHLY, CDR2 FYNNEI. The ends were cut back, 4 bases at V and 5 bases at J, with 8 bases in the middle. The CDR3 nucleotides are TGTGCCAGCAGTGGACTAGTGACCGGGGAGCTGTTTTTT. Translation: CASSGLVTGELFF.

The chain is built from TRBV6-6 and TRBJ1-2, with D tentatively TRBD1 (5 bases). The CDR3 contains 13 residues. The germline V gene encodes CDR1 MNHNY and CDR2 SVGAGI (reference sequence). With 0 bases removed from V and 8 bases from J, the gap between germline ends came to 10 bases. The CDR3 loop reads CASSYSQGGGYTF. CDR3 coding DNA: TGTGCCAGCAGTTACTCTCAGGGTGGCGGCTACACCTTC.

The chain is built from TRBV2 and TRBJ1-5; maybe TRBD1 (5 bases). Trimming took 3 bases from V and 6 from J, leaving 15 bases between them. Germline CDR1 reads SNHLY; CDR2 reads FYNNEI. The CDR3 covers 15 residues. The CDR3 bases are TGTGCCAGCAGTGATTTGGGTAGGGGTAGTCAGCCCCAGCATTTT. It specifies CASSDLGRGSQPQHF.

The rearrangement joins TRBV5-4 to TRBJ2-2; no reliable D call. The CDR3 sequence is 13 residues long. Germline-derived CDR1 and CDR2 are SGHNT and YYREEE (reference sequence). The V end was cut by 4 bases, the J end by 1 base, with 5 bases between. The CDR3 reads CASSRQNTGELFF. The CDR3, as DNA: TGTGCCAGCAGCCGACAGAACACCGGGGAGCTGTTTTTT.

The chain has TRBV5-1 and TRBJ1-2, with D hard to call. V was shortened by 0 bases and J by 4 bases, with 7 bases between the two germline ends. CDR3 length: 13 amino acids. CDR1 and CDR2 from the germline V gene are SGHRS and YFSETQ. The CDR3 loop reads CASSLGASYGYTF. In nucleotides, the CDR3 is TGCGCCAGCAGCTTGGGGGCCAGCTATGGCTACACCTTC.

The chain uses TRBV14 and TRBJ1-3; D is ambiguous. V shed 4 bases and J shed 4 bases, with 14 bases lying between them. This CDR3 has 15 amino acids. CDR1 and CDR2 from the germline V gene are SGHDN and FVKESK. CDR3 protein: CASSRTFVAGNTIYF. CDR3 bases: TGTGCCAGCAGCCGGACCTTCGTTGCAGGAAACACCATATATTTT.

The V and J genes are TRBV6-5 and TRBJ1-1, with D perhaps matching TRBD1 (5 bases). The CDR3 contains 15 residues. Trimming took off 0 bases at V and 4 bases at J, with 12 bases between the two ends. In germline, CDR1 is MNHEY, CDR2 SVGAGI. CDR3 DNA sequence: TGTGCCAGCAGTTACTCAGGGGACGGTGCCACTGAAGCTTTCTTT. It encodes CASSYSGDGATEAFF.

J is TRBJ2-7 and V is TRBV11-2; 7 positions agree with TRBD2. The CDR3 covers 15 residues. V dropped 1 base and J dropped 4; count of bases not matched to a gene: 7. Germline V gives CDR1 SGHAT, CDR2 FQNNGV. CDR3: CASSLGTGGQYEQYF. CDR3 in DNA: TGTGCCAGCAGCTTAGGAACGGGAGGCCAATACGAGCAGTACTTC.

The chain is built from TRBV30 and TRBJ1-1; 8 positions match TRBD1. J was trimmed by 10 bases and V by 1 base; bases with no gene match: 8. Germline CDR1 is GTSNPN and CDR2 is SVGIG (reference sequence). CDR3 length: 13 residues. The CDR3 here is CAWSATQGARAFF. The CDR3 region has the DNA TGTGCCTGGAGTGCGACTCAGGGGGCAAGAGCTTTCTTT.

The CDR3 loop reads CSVTRGQNYEQYF. CDR3 nucleotide sequence: TGCAGCGTTACTCGGGGACAGAACTACGAGCAGTACTTC. The chain couples TRBV29-1 to TRBJ2-7; TRBD1 aligns across 7 bases. Germline-derived CDR1 and CDR2 are SQVTM and ANQGSEA. V was pared by 5 bases and J by 3 bases, with 7 bases of the junction left unmatched. The CDR3 is 13 amino acids.

The chain links TRBV11-1 to TRBJ1-1; TRBD1 agrees at 9 bases. Looked up from germline, CDR1 is SGHAT and CDR2 is FQDESV (reference sequence). This CDR3 region has 15 residues. With V trimmed by 1 base and J by 4 bases, 4 bases remained unmatched. CDR3 nucleotides: TGTGCCAGCAGCTTAGTTCTGGACAGGGGCACTGAAGCTTTCTTT. It yields the protein CASSLVLDRGTEAFF.

This sequence joins TRBV2 and TRBJ1-2; possibly TRBD1 for D (5 bases). V lost 7 bases and J 6 bases, leaving 18 bases between the germline ends. The length of the CDR3 is 14 residues. Germline V lookup: CDR1 SNHLY, CDR2 FYNNEI. The CDR3 protein is CASILQGRSDGYTF. The CDR3 nucleotides read TGTGCCAGCATTCTGCAGGGTCGAAGTGATGGCTACACCTTC.

The rearrangement joins TRBV30 to TRBJ1-4, with unresolved D. Between the trimmed V and J ends, which lost 7 bases and 0 bases, there was a span of 9 bases. CDR3 length: 13 amino acids. Germline V lookup: CDR1 GTSNPN, CDR2 SVGIG (reference sequence). The CDR3 reads CASFGSTNEKLFF. The CDR3 DNA sequence: TGTGCCTCCTTCGGATCAACTAATGAAAAACTGTTTTTT.

The rearrangement uses TRBV7-2 and TRBJ2-2; a weak D match, TRBD1 (6 bases). Germline CDR1 and CDR2: SGHTA and FQGNSA. The CDR3 runs to 14 residues. The V end lost 5 bases, the J end lost 2 bases, and 9 bases lay between the germline ends. CDR3: CASSAQGNTGELFF. The CDR3 DNA sequence: TGTGCCAGCAGCGCACAGGGAAACACCGGGGAGCTGTTTTTT.

The V gene is TRBV14, the J gene TRBJ2-7; 11 bases map to TRBD2. Looked up from germline, CDR1 is SGHDN and CDR2 is FVKESK. This CDR3 has 15 amino acids. The V and J ends lost 5 bases and 4 bases, in that order; junction bases with no gene match: 7. The chain's CDR3 is CASSNRPSGRYEQYF. In nucleotides, the CDR3 is TGTGCCAGCAGCAACCGCCCTAGCGGGAGGTACGAGCAGTACTTC.

This clone has just one count. This chain uses TRBV30 with TRBJ1-5; TRBD1 matches at 7 bases. This CDR3 has 13 amino acids. V shed 1 base and J 4 bases; nucleotides not matched to a gene: 1. Per the germline V gene, CDR1 is GTSNPN and CDR2 is SVGIG (reference sequence). CDR3 sequence (DNA): TGTGCCTGGAGTGGGGACAGTAATCAGCCCCAGCATTTT. Translation gives CAWSGDSNQPQHF.